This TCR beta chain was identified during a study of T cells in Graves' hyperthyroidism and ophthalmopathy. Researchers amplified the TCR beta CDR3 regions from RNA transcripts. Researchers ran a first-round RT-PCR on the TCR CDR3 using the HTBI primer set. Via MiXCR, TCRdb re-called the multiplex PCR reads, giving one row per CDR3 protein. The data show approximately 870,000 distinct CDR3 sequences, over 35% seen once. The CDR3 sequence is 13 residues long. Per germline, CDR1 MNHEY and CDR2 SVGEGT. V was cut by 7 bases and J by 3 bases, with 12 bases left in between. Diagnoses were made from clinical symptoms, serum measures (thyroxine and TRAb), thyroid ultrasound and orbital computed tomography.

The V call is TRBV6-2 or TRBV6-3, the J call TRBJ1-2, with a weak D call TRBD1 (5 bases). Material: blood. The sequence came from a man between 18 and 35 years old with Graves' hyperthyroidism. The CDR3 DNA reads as TGTGCCAGCACCAGGGACGCTCACTATGGCTACACCTTC. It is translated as CASTRDAHYGYTF.